A selection of T cell receptor beta chains follows, all from one sample in a study of blood T cell repertoires in COVID-19. Method: immunoSEQ multiplex PCR; TCRdb's copy keeps in-frame clones and lacks some. This sample has 70,000 to 100,000 clones, with roughly 88% found just once. Sequencing was carried out using peripheral blood. Every receptor here comes from a human donor in a cohort sampled during active COVID-19. Both conserved end residues are part of each CDR3. D genes are given only for firm matches. Where a row states a size, it is once, few, many or the class of an expanded clone; other rows omit it.

V: TRBV27
size: NA
J: TRBJ1-4
D: NA
DNA: TGTGCCAGCAGTTTTGATGGAGGTGGCAGTGGAAAACTGTTTTTT
CDR3: CASSFDGGGSGKLFF

V: TRBV19
size: NA
J: TRBJ2-7
D: TRBD1
DNA: TGTGCCAGTAGCTGGGGGACAGGGGAATACGAGCAGTACTTC
CDR3: CASSWGTGEYEQYF

V: TRBV9
size: NA
J: TRBJ1-3
D: NA
DNA: TGTGCCAGCAGCGTAGACCTAGGCTCTGGAAACACCATATATTTT
CDR3: CASSVDLGSGNTIYF

V: TRBV5-5
size: NA
J: TRBJ2-3
D: NA
DNA: TGTGCCAGCAAGATACTAGCCTTGAGCACAGATACGCAGTATTTT
CDR3: CASKILALSTDTQYF

V: TRBV10-3
size: once
J: TRBJ2-3
D: NA
DNA: TGTGCCATCATGTCATCCGGCGGCCACACAGATACGCAGTATTTT
CDR3: CAIMSSGGHTDTQYF

V: TRBV7-3
size: NA
J: TRBJ1-1
D: NA
DNA: TGTGCCAGCAGCCCGACGGGACAACCTTCGGCTGAAGCTTTCTTT
CDR3: CASSPTGQPSAEAFF

V: TRBV19
size: NA
J: TRBJ2-4
D: TRBD1
DNA: TGTGCCAGTAGCGAACAGGGGGGCAACATTCAGTACTTC
CDR3: CASSEQGGNIQYF

V: TRBV6-5
size: NA
J: TRBJ2-1
D: NA
DNA: TGTGCCAGCAGCGCCACCCCGACTCTGTACAATGAGCAGTTCTTC
CDR3: CASSATPTLYNEQFF

V: TRBV10-3
size: few
J: TRBJ2-3
D: NA
DNA: TGTGCCATAAGTACTAGCACAGATACGCAGTATTTT
CDR3: CAISTSTDTQYF

V: TRBV2
size: NA
J: TRBJ1-2
D: NA
DNA: TGTGCCAGTAGATACCAAGCTCAGGGAAACTATGGCTACACCTTC
CDR3: CASRYQAQGNYGYTF

V: TRBV30
size: NA
J: TRBJ2-5
D: TRBD1
DNA: TGTGCCTGGAGTGGACAGGGAGTGACCCAGTACTTC
CDR3: CAWSGQGVTQYF

V: TRBV2
size: NA
J: TRBJ2-2
D: TRBD2
DNA: TGTGCCAGCAAGGTTGGGCTAGCGGATACCGGGGAGCTGTTTTTT
CDR3: CASKVGLADTGELFF

V: TRBV6-2/TRBV6-3
size: NA
J: TRBJ2-2
D: TRBD1
DNA: TGTGCCAGCAGTTACTCGATTAAAAGAGGGGGCCTAAATACCGGGGAGCTGTTTTTT
CDR3: CASSYSIKRGGLNTGELFF

V: TRBV6-6
size: once
J: TRBJ2-1
D: NA
DNA: TGTGCCAGCAGTCCGGACAGCTACTCCTACAATGAGCAGTTCTTC
CDR3: CASSPDSYSYNEQFF

V: TRBV19
size: NA
J: TRBJ2-5
D: NA
DNA: TGTGCCAGTAGTATAGATCTTCAGGGCTGGGAGACCCAGTACTTC
CDR3: CASSIDLQGWETQYF

V: TRBV3-1/TRBV3-2
size: NA
J: TRBJ2-1
D: NA
DNA: TGTGCCAGCAGCCACGTGTTGGAGCAGTTCTTC
CDR3: CASSHVLEQFF

V: TRBV28
size: NA
J: TRBJ2-5
D: NA
DNA: TGTGCCAGCAGCACCGGGACCCCCCAGGGGGGACGAGAGACCCAGTACTTC
CDR3: CASSTGTPQGGRETQYF

V: TRBV27
size: NA
J: TRBJ2-1
D: TRBD2
DNA: TGTGCCAGCAGTTCTCGAGGACTAGCGGGGGGGTTAATCCACAACAATGAGCAGTTCTTC
CDR3: CASSSRGLAGGLIHNNEQFF

V: TRBV30
size: NA
J: TRBJ2-7
D: NA
DNA: TGTGCCTGGAATCCTGGCGAGGACGAGCAGTACTTC
CDR3: CAWNPGEDEQYF

V: TRBV7-9
size: NA
J: TRBJ2-5
D: TRBD2
DNA: TGTGCCAGCAGCTTAACTAGCGGGAGGGCCCGTGAGACCCAGTACTTC
CDR3: CASSLTSGRARETQYF

V: TRBV28
size: NA
J: TRBJ1-4
D: NA
DNA: TGTGCCAGCTACCGGGGTGGTGTCGAAAAACTGTTTTTT
CDR3: CASYRGGVEKLFF

V: TRBV28
size: few
J: TRBJ1-6
D: TRBD1
DNA: TGTGCCAGCAGCGGGGACAGTCGGCGCGTCTTGTCACCCCTCCACTTT
CDR3: CASSGDSRRVLSPLHF

V: TRBV19
size: NA
J: TRBJ2-1
D: TRBD2
DNA: TGTGCCAGTAGTAGACGACTAGCGGGAGGGGGTTACAATGAGCAGTTCTTC
CDR3: CASSRRLAGGGYNEQFF

V: TRBV3-1/TRBV3-2
size: once
J: TRBJ1-6
D: TRBD1
DNA: TGTGCCAGCAGCCAAAACAGGGGCTCACCCCTCCACTTT
CDR3: CASSQNRGSPLHF

V: TRBV7-7
size: NA
J: TRBJ2-1
D: TRBD2
DNA: TGTGCCAGCAGCTTAGGTAGGCGGGAGGGGAACTTAGCCTACAATGAGCAGTTCTTC
CDR3: CASSLGRREGNLAYNEQFF

V: TRBV29-1
size: NA
J: TRBJ2-5
D: NA
DNA: TGCAGCGCCCTGGAGGGCCGAGAGACCCAGTACTTC
CDR3: CSALEGRETQYF

V: TRBV3-1/TRBV3-2
size: NA
J: TRBJ1-5
D: TRBD1
DNA: TGTGCCAGCAGCCAAGGGACAGGGAATCAGCCCCAGCATTTT
CDR3: CASSQGTGNQPQHF

V: TRBV6-2/TRBV6-3
size: few
J: TRBJ2-1
D: NA
DNA: TGTGCCAGCAGTGCCCCCCCAGGGGAAAATGAGCAGTTCTTC
CDR3: CASSAPPGENEQFF

V: TRBV5-1
size: NA
J: TRBJ2-2
D: TRBD1
DNA: TGCGCCAGCAGCTGGGACAGGGCCGGGGAGCTGTTTTTT
CDR3: CASSWDRAGELFF

V: TRBV7-8
size: NA
J: TRBJ2-2
D: NA
DNA: TGTGCCAGCAGCCGAATTCGGACCGGGGAGCTGTTTTTT
CDR3: CASSRIRTGELFF

V: TRBV11-2
size: NA
J: TRBJ2-2
D: TRBD2
DNA: TGTGCCAGCACCCCGACTAGCGGCTTCACCGGGGAGCTGTTTTTT
CDR3: CASTPTSGFTGELFF

V: TRBV11-2
size: NA
J: TRBJ2-1
D: NA
DNA: TGTGCCAGCAGCTTAGATCCTAGGTTGGGTGAGCAGTTCTTC
CDR3: CASSLDPRLGEQFF

V: TRBV10-3
size: NA
J: TRBJ1-4
D: NA
DNA: TGTGCCATCAGTGACGGTAGGCAGGGCCGGAAGGAAGAAAAACTGTTTTTT
CDR3: CAISDGRQGRKEEKLFF

V: TRBV9
size: once
J: TRBJ1-2
D: NA
DNA: TGTGCCAGCAGCGAAGGCAGGGCTGGCTACACCTTC
CDR3: CASSEGRAGYTF

V: TRBV5-1
size: NA
J: TRBJ1-3
D: NA
DNA: TGCGCCAGCAGCCCTGGACAGCCCTCTGGAAACACCATATATTTT
CDR3: CASSPGQPSGNTIYF

V: TRBV11-3
size: NA
J: TRBJ2-2
D: TRBD2
DNA: TGTGCCAGCAGCCCCCGACTAGCGGGAGAAGCGAACACCGGGGAGCTGTTTTTT
CDR3: CASSPRLAGEANTGELFF

V: TRBV27
size: NA
J: TRBJ2-7
D: NA
DNA: TGTGCCAGCAGTTTATGGGGGGACGGATACTACGAGCAGTACTTC
CDR3: CASSLWGDGYYEQYF

V: TRBV2
size: NA
J: TRBJ1-3
D: NA
DNA: TGTGCCAGCGGTCCCGCGCCCTCTGGAAACACCATATATTTT
CDR3: CASGPAPSGNTIYF

V: TRBV6-5
size: NA
J: TRBJ1-4
D: TRBD1
DNA: TGTGCCAGCAGTCTACAGGGGGGCACTAATGAAAAACTGTTTTTT
CDR3: CASSLQGGTNEKLFF

V: TRBV7-9
size: NA
J: TRBJ2-7
D: TRBD2
DNA: TGTGCCAGCAGCTTAGCGGGACTAGCGGGGAAAGAGCAGTACTTC
CDR3: CASSLAGLAGKEQYF

V: TRBV15
size: NA
J: TRBJ2-7
D: TRBD1
DNA: TGTGCCACCAGCAGAGGGGGACAGGGCGCCTACGAGCAGTACTTC
CDR3: CATSRGGQGAYEQYF

V: TRBV5-1
size: NA
J: TRBJ2-2
D: NA
DNA: TGCGCCAGCAGCTTACAGGGGAACACCGGGGAGCTGTTTTTT
CDR3: CASSLQGNTGELFF

V: TRBV6-5
size: NA
J: TRBJ2-1
D: TRBD2
DNA: TGTGCCAGCAGGGTTAGCGGGAGCTCCTACAATGAGCAGTTCTTC
CDR3: CASRVSGSSYNEQFF

V: TRBV12-3/TRBV12-4
size: once
J: TRBJ1-6
D: NA
DNA: TGTGCCAGCAGTTTTCGGAATTCACCCCTCCACTTT
CDR3: CASSFRNSPLHF

V: TRBV5-5
size: NA
J: TRBJ2-1
D: NA
DNA: TGTGCCAGCAGCTTTGAGAATGAGCAGTTCTTC
CDR3: CASSFENEQFF

V: TRBV7-3
size: NA
J: TRBJ2-3
D: TRBD2
DNA: TGTGCCAGCAGCTTAAGGGGCGGGAGCTTGACAGATACGCAGTATTTT
CDR3: CASSLRGGSLTDTQYF

V: TRBV28
size: NA
J: TRBJ2-7
D: TRBD2
DNA: TGTGCCAGCAGCCGCCGGGGGGGACTAGCGGGTGGGTACGAGCAGTACTTC
CDR3: CASSRRGGLAGGYEQYF

V: TRBV28
size: few
J: TRBJ2-3
D: TRBD2
DNA: TGTGCCAGCAGTTTATCCAGCGGGGGGGTATTGGCTACGCAGTATTTT
CDR3: CASSLSSGGVLATQYF

V: TRBV4-2
size: NA
J: TRBJ1-4
D: NA
DNA: TGTGCCAGCAGCCAAGACCAGATAACTGAAAAACTGTTTTTT
CDR3: CASSQDQITEKLFF